This TCR beta chain was profiled in a study of T cell changes during pregnancy in multiple sclerosis. V shed 1 base and J shed 14 bases, with 13 bases lying between them. This CDR3 contains 12 residues. CDR1 is MGHDK and CDR2 is SYGVNS in the germline V gene. Assay used: immunoSEQ multiplex PCR; TCRdb lists only in-frame clones, some missing. The repertoire holds roughly 40,000 clones, about 90% seen once, with 0.7% to 0.95% in the top ten. The J gene is TRBJ2-3, the V gene TRBV25-1; D is possibly TRBD1 (6 bases). The TCR sequence derives from a female donor with multiple sclerosis, enrolled in a pregnancy study. The specimen was CD4+ T cells from peripheral blood mononuclear cells, collected before pregnancy. The CDR3 nucleotides are TGTGCCAGCAGTGAATCAGGGGAACATTTGTATTTT. This encodes CASSESGEHLYF.